This T cell receptor beta chain came from a study of shared clonotypes between healthy human individuals. Naive CD8 cells lacked CD45RO, underwent positive selection for CCR7 and left out terminally differentiated effector memory CD45RA+ cells. Healthy and HIV-negative, the adult donors had no recent acute infections or vaccinations. From germline, CDR1 is LNHDA and CDR2 SQIVND (reference sequence). V was clipped by 6 bases and J by 5 bases, with 11 bases between them. The CDR3 runs to 12 residues. Profiling relied on immunoSEQ multiplex PCR, and the TCRdb table lists in-frame clones only, not all of them. The table shows some 2.1 million clones, with about 94% occurring only once.

Sequenced input: naive CD8+ T cells sorted from blood. This TCR was recovered from a man aged 18-30 years in good health. J is TRBJ2-7 and V is TRBV19, with D maybe TRBD1 (6 bases). CDR3 amino acids: CASRQGTNEQYF. CDR3 sequence (DNA): TGTGCCAGTAGACAGGGCACTAACGAGCAGTACTTC.